Below, 24 T cell receptor beta chains from the same sample are listed, as sequenced in a study of blood T cell repertoires in COVID-19. Only in-frame clones appear in the TCRdb table, and some are missing; sequencing was by immunoSEQ multiplex PCR. The sample contains about 220,000 clones, 82% of which appear only once. The material sequenced was peripheral blood. The receptors were sampled from a woman in her 70s with COVID-19, enrolled during active disease.

This sequence joins TRBV29-1 and TRBJ2-2, with no clear D. The V and J ends lost 2 bases and 3 bases respectively, with 7 bases between them. The germline V gene has CDR1 SQVTM and CDR2 ANQGSEA. The CDR3 is 13 residues long. The CDR3 reads CSVEKRDTGELFF. CDR3 DNA: TGCAGCGTTGAAAAAAGAGACACCGGGGAGCTGTTTTTT.

The rearrangement joins TRBV7-2 to TRBJ2-3; D uncertain. CDR3 size: 13 residues. Deletions cut 5 bases from V and 4 bases from J, with 10 bases between. Germline-derived CDR1 and CDR2 are SGHTA and FQGNSA. The CDR3 DNA sequence: TGTGCCAGCAGCGTAGGTTCCGCAGATACGCAGTATTTT. It codes for CASSVGSADTQYF.

The chain couples TRBV7-8 to TRBJ2-1, with D possibly matching TRBD2 (6 bases). Germline V gene data show CDR1 as SGHVS and CDR2 as FQNEAQ. The CDR3 has 14 amino acids. Trimming removed 0 bases at V and 8 bases at J, with 11 bases between. This chain's CDR3 is CASSLAAGRDEQFF. CDR3 nucleotides: TGTGCCAGCAGCTTAGCCGCGGGAAGAGATGAGCAGTTCTTC.

This sequence joins TRBV18 and TRBJ1-2; the D gene is possibly TRBD1 (5 bases). V lost 2 bases and J lost 6, with 10 bases in between. The V gene's germline CDR1 is KGHSH and CDR2 LQKENI. CDR3 length: 13 amino acids. The CDR3 is CASSPGRVNGYTF. The DNA for the CDR3 is TGTGCCAGCTCACCAGGCAGGGTGAATGGCTACACCTTC.

Only one count was recorded for this clone. The rearrangement joins TRBV19 to TRBJ1-3, with D maybe TRBD1 (5 bases). This CDR3 region has 16 residues. The germline V gene has CDR1 LNHDA and CDR2 SQIVND (reference sequence). The V end lost 4 bases, the J end lost 2 bases, and 15 bases lay between the germline ends. In DNA form, the CDR3 reads TGTGCCAGTAGTACTCGAGGACAAATAGCTGGAAACACCATATATTTT. Protein product: CASSTRGQIAGNTIYF.

The rearrangement uses TRBV6-2 or TRBV6-3 and TRBJ2-7, with D maybe TRBD2 (5 bases). Trimming cost V 2 bases and J 6 bases, with 14 bases left between them. CDR1 is MNHEY, CDR2 SVGEGT, per germline. This CDR3 is 14 amino acids long. CDR3 amino acids: CASSYRTLSLEQYF. DNA of the CDR3: TGTGCCAGCAGTTACAGGACTCTTTCCCTCGAGCAGTACTTC.

This chain links TRBV5-5 with TRBJ2-7; tentative D call: TRBD2 (5 bases). V was shortened by 4 bases and J by 6 bases, with 8 bases between the two germline ends. Germline V gives CDR1 SGHKS, CDR2 YYEKEE (reference sequence). The CDR3 is 11 amino acids. The CDR3 loop reads CASSLSGEQYF. CDR3 nucleotide sequence: TGTGCCAGCAGCCTAAGCGGCGAGCAGTACTTC.

The V call is TRBV28, the J call TRBJ1-2; 9 nucleotides match TRBD1. Unmatched junction bases numbered 12, after V lost 10 bases and J lost 0 bases. The germline CDR1 and CDR2 sequences are MDHEN and SYDVKM. The CDR3 is 16 amino acids. The CDR3 loop reads CATYPGQGRTNYGYTF. DNA for the CDR3: TGTGCCACCTATCCGGGACAGGGCCGAACTAACTATGGCTACACCTTC.

This chain connects TRBV5-1 to TRBJ2-7; weak D call: TRBD2 (5 bases). Trimming took 0 bases from V and 0 from J, leaving 13 bases between them. CDR3 length: 16 amino acids. CDR1 is SGHRS, CDR2 YFSETQ, per germline. This chain's CDR3 is CASSLGPGSLSYEQYF. The CDR3 nucleotides are TGCGCCAGCAGCTTGGGGCCGGGATCCCTCTCCTACGAGCAGTACTTC.

DNA of the CDR3: TGTGCCACCAGTGCGGGACAAATAAACACCGGGGAGCTGTTTTTT. Translated, it gives CATSAGQINTGELFF. The chain is built from TRBV24-1 and TRBJ2-2; a possible D gene is TRBD1 (6 bases). The CDR3 is 15 residues long. V lost 5 bases, J lost 2 bases, and 11 bases lay in between. In germline, CDR1 is KGHDR, CDR2 SFDVKD.

The sample holds a few counts of this clone. The chain combines TRBV7-9 with TRBJ1-1, with a weak D call TRBD1 (5 bases). V was cut by 7 bases and J by 4 bases, with 13 bases left in between. The CDR3 runs to 13 residues. The germline CDR1 and CDR2 sequences are SEHNR and FQNEAQ (reference sequence). CDR3 protein: CASTSSGGTEAFF. CDR3 bases: TGTGCCAGCACCTCTTCGGGGGGCACTGAAGCTTTCTTT.

As regards this clone: Other DNA sequences in this specimen translate into the identical CDR3. The rearrangement joins TRBV7-2 to TRBJ2-2; tentative D call: TRBD2 (5 bases). The V gene lost 2 bases and the J gene lost 5 bases, with 9 bases spanning the gap. Germline V gene lookup returns CDR1 SGHTA and CDR2 FQGNSA. The CDR3 sequence is 14 residues long. The chain's CDR3 is CASSLTPGTGELFF. CDR3 coding DNA: TGTGCCAGCAGCTTAACCCCGGGAACCGGGGAGCTGTTTTTT.

This chain's CDR3 is CATSDSQGGFYNEQFF. The CDR3 coding sequence is TGTGCCACCAGTGATTCCCAGGGGGGTTTCTACAATGAGCAGTTCTTC. The chain links TRBV24-1 to TRBJ2-1; D is possibly TRBD1 (7 bases). The V gene lost 2 bases and the J gene lost 3 bases, with 13 bases spanning the gap. Germline V CDR1 and CDR2: KGHDR, SFDVKD. The length of the CDR3 is 16 residues.

V gene TRBV28 combines with J gene TRBJ2-7; 7 bases are a match to TRBD1. V shed 5 bases and J 1 base; nucleotides not matched to a gene: 8. Germline values: CDR1 MDHEN, CDR2 SYDVKM. CDR3 length equals 15 residues. CDR3 nucleotides: TGTGCCAGCAGTCCGTGGGGGACAGAATCCTACGAGCAGTACTTC. Protein product: CASSPWGTESYEQYF.

V usage is TRBV5-1 and J usage is TRBJ2-1, with 9 bases fitting TRBD2. CDR3 length equals 16 residues. V dropped 5 bases and J dropped 8; count of bases not matched to a gene: 14. Germline CDR1 is SGHRS and CDR2 is YFSETQ. The CDR3 spells CASSSPVAGVYYEQFF. CDR3 coding DNA: TGCGCCAGCAGTTCCCCTGTAGCGGGAGTGTATTATGAGCAGTTCTTC.

The rearrangement uses TRBV24-1 and TRBJ2-2; TRBD1 matches 7 bases. J lost 12 bases, V lost 3 bases, and 9 bases had no gene match. There are 14 residues in the CDR3. Germline CDR1 and CDR2: KGHDR and SFDVKD. This chain's CDR3 is CATSDPSDRVKLFF. CDR3 bases: TGTGCCACCAGTGATCCCAGCGACAGGGTGAAGCTGTTTTTT.

Here the CDR3 reads CASSPPDLTSAVDTQYF. The CDR3 DNA reads as TGTGCCAGCTCACCCCCGGACTTGACTAGCGCGGTCGATACGCAGTATTTT. The V call is TRBV18, the J call TRBJ2-3; TRBD2 aligns across 8 bases. Looked up from germline, CDR1 is KGHSH and CDR2 is LQKENI. The CDR3 runs to 17 residues. After removal of 3 bases from V and 6 bases from J, the junction contained 14 bases not matched to a gene.

The rearrangement links TRBV7-8 to TRBJ2-7; 8 bases map to TRBD1. The CDR3 totals 15 residues. CDR1 is SGHVS and CDR2 is FQNEAQ in the germline V gene. The V gene end was trimmed by 1 base and the J gene end by 6 bases; junction bases not matched to a gene: 8. The CDR3 bases are TGTGCCAGCAGCTTAGTTCAGGACAGGGCCTCCGAGCAGTACTTC. Translation: CASSLVQDRASEQYF.

A few counts support this clone. The chain joins TRBV28 to TRBJ2-7; 7 bases fit TRBD2. The CDR3 loop spans 14 amino acids. CDR1 MDHEN and CDR2 SYDVKM come from the germline V gene. With V trimmed by 4 bases and J by 2 bases, 5 bases remained unmatched. CDR3 nucleotides: TGTGCCAGCAGTTCCTTAGCGGGTACCTACGAGCAGTACTTC. Translating it yields CASSSLAGTYEQYF.

The chain combines TRBV29-1 with TRBJ1-5; 7 nucleotides agree with TRBD1. The V segment lost 6 bases and the J segment 4 bases; nucleotides outside the gene matches: 3. Germline V gives CDR1 SQVTM, CDR2 ANQGSEA. The CDR3 loop spans 12 amino acids. DNA for the CDR3: TGCAGCGTGGGACAGATTAATCAGCCCCAGCATTTT. This gives the protein CSVGQINQPQHF.

The chain carries TRBV11-2 and TRBJ1-6, with no clear D. This CDR3 has 14 amino acids. V was shortened by 5 bases and J by 9 bases, with 14 bases between the two germline ends. The germline CDR1 and CDR2 sequences are SGHAT and FQNNGV. In nucleotides, the CDR3 is TGTGCCAGCAGCCCTGGCTCGAGGTTTTCACCCCTCCACTTT. Residues: CASSPGSRFSPLHF.

The J gene is TRBJ1-5, the V gene TRBV20-1, with a possible D match to TRBD1 (5 bases). V shed 4 bases and J shed 11 bases, with 12 bases lying between them. Germline assignment: CDR1 DFQATT and CDR2 SNEGSKA (reference sequence). This CDR3 region has 11 residues. CDR3 in amino acids: CSAKTLGAQHF. As DNA, the CDR3 is TGCAGTGCTAAGACTTTAGGGGCCCAGCATTTT.

In its sample, this clone was seen once. V gene TRBV7-2 combines with J gene TRBJ1-4; no reliable D call. CDR3 length equals 14 residues. Between the trimmed V and J ends, which lost 2 bases and 3 bases, there was a span of 7 bases. Germline V gene data show CDR1 as SGHTA and CDR2 as FQGNSA. The CDR3: CASSLSRANEKLFF. The CDR3 DNA is TGTGCCAGCAGCTTAAGTCGGGCTAATGAAAAACTGTTTTTT. Supplemented by reference TRBV7-2 and TRBJ1-4, the full variable domain reads GAGVSQSPSNKVTEKGKDVELRCDPISGHTALYWYRQSLGQGLEFLIYFQGNSAPDKSGLPSDRFSAERTGGSVSTLTIQRTQQEDSAVYLCASSLSRANEKLFFGSGTQLSVL.

The chain recombines TRBV19 with TRBJ1-4; TRBD1 might be the D (6 bases). The V end lost 4 bases, the J end lost 7 bases, and 13 bases lay between the germline ends. The germline V gene has CDR1 LNHDA and CDR2 SQIVND (reference sequence). There are 14 residues in the CDR3. CDR3 DNA: TGTGCCAGTAGTAAGGGGGTTGGCGGTGAAAAACTGTTTTTT. Translating it yields CASSKGVGGEKLFF.